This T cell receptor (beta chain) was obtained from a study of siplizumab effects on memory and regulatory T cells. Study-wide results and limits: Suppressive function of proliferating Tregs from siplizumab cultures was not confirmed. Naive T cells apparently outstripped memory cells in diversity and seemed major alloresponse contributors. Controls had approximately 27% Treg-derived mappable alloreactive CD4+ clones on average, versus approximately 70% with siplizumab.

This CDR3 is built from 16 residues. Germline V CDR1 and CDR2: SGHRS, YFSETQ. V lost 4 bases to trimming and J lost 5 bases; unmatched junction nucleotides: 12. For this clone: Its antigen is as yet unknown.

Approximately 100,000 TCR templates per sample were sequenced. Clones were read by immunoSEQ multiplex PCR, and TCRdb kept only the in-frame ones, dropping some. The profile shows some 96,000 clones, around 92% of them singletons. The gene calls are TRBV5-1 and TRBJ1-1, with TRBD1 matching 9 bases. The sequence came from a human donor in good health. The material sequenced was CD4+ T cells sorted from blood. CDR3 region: CASSNDRGMGGTEAFF. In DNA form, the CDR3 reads TGCGCCAGCAGCAACGACAGGGGGATGGGAGGAACTGAAGCTTTCTTT.